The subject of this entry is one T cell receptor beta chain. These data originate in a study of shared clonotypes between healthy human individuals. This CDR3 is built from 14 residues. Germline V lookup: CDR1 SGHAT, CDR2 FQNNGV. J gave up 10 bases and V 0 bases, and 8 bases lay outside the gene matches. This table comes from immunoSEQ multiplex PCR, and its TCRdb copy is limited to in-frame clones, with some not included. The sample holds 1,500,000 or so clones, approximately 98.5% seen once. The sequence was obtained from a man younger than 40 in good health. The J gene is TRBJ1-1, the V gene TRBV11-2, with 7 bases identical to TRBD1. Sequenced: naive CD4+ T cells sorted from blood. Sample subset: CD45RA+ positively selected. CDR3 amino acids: CASSLESTGWGAFF. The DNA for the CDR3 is TGTGCCAGCAGCTTAGAGTCGACAGGGTGGGGAGCTTTCTTT.